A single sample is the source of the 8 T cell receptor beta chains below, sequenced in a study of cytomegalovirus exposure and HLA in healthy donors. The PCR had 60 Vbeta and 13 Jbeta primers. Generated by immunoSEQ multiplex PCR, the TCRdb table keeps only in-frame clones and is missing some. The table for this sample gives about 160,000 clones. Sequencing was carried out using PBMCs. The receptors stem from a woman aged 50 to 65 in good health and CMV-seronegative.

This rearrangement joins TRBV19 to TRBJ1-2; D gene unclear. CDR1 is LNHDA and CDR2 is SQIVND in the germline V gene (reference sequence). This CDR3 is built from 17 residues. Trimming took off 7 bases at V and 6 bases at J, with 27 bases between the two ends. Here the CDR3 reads CASTSSEVPSGYDGYTF. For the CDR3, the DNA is TGTGCCAGTACTAGTTCGGAGGTGCCCAGTGGATACGATGGCTACACCTTC.

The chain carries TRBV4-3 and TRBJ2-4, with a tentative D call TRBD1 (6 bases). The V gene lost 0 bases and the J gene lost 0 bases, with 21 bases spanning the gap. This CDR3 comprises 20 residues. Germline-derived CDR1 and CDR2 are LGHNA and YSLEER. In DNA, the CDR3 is TGCGCCAGCAGCCAAGATCTACCTGGACAGACGGCCTTAGCCAAAAACATTCAGTACTTC. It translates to CASSQDLPGQTALAKNIQYF.

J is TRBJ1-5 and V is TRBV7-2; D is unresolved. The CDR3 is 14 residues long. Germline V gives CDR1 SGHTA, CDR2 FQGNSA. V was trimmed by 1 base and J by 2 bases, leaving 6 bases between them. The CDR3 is CASSLEQGNQPQHF. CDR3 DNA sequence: TGTGCCAGCAGCTTAGAGCAGGGCAATCAGCCCCAGCATTTT.

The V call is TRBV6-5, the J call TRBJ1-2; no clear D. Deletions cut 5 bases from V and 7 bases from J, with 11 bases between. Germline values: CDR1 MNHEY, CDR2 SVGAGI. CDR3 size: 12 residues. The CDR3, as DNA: TGTGCCAGCAGTCGAGTCGGTCTTGGCTACACCTTC. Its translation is CASSRVGLGYTF.

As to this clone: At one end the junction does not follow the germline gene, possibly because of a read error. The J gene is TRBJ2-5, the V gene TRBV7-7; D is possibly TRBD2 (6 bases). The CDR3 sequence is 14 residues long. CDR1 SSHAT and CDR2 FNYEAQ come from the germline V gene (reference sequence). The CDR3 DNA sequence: TGTGCTAGCAGCTCCCGAGTGGGACTCGAGACCCAGTACTTC. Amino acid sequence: CASSSRVGLETQYF.

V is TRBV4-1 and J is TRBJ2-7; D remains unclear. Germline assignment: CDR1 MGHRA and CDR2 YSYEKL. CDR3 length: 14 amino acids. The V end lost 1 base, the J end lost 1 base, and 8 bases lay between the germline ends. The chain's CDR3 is CASSQVRQSYEQYF. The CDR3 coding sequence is TGCGCCAGCAGCCAAGTGCGGCAGTCCTACGAGCAGTACTTC.

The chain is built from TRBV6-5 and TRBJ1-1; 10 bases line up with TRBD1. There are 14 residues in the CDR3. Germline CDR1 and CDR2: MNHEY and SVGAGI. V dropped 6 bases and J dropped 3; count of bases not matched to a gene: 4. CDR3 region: CASSNGQGDTEAFF. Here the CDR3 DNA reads TGTGCCAGCAGCAACGGACAGGGGGACACTGAAGCTTTCTTT.

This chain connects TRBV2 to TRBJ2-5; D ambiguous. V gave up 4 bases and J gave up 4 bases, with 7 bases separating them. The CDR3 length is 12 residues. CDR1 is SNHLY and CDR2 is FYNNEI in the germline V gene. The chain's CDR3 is CASSVNRETQYF. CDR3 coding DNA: TGTGCCAGCAGTGTTAATAGAGAGACCCAGTACTTC.